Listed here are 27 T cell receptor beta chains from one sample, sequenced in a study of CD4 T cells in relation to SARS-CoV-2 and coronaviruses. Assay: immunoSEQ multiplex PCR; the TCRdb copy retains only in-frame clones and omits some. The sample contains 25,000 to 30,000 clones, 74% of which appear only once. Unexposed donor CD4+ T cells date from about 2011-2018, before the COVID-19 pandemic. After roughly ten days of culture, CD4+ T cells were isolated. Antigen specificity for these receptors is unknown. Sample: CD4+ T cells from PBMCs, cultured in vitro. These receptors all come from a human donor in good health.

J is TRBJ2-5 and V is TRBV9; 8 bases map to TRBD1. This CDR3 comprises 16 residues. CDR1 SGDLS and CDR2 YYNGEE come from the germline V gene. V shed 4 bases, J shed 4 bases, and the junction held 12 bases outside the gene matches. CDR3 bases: TGTGCCAGCAGCCCCCGGACAGGGTATGGGCCAGAGACCCAGTACTTC. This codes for CASSPRTGYGPETQYF.

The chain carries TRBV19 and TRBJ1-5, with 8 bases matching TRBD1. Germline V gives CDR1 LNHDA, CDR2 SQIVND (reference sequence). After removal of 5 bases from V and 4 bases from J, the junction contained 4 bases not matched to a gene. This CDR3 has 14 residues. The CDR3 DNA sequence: TGTGCCAGTAGTTTAGGACAGGGAAATCAGCCCCAGCATTTT. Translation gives CASSLGQGNQPQHF.

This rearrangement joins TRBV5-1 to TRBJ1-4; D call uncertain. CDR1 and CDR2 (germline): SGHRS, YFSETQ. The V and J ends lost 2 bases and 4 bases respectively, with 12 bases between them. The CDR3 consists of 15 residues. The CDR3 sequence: CASSFKGGGNEKLFF. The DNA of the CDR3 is TGCGCCAGCAGCTTCAAGGGAGGTGGTAATGAAAAACTGTTTTTT.

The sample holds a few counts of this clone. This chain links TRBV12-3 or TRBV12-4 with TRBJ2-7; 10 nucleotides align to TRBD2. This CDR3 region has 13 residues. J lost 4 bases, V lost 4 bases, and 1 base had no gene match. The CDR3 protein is CASSSSGRYEQYF. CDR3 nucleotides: TGTGCCAGCAGTTCTAGCGGGAGATACGAGCAGTACTTC.

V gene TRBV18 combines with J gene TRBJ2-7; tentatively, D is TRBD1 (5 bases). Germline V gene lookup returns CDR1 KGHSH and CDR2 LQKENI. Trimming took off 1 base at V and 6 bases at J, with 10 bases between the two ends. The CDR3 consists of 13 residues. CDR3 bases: TGTGCCAGCTCACCACTGGGGCAGAGCGAGCAGTACTTC. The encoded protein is CASSPLGQSEQYF. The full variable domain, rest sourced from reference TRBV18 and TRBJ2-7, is NAGVMQNPRHLVRRRGQEARLRCSPMKGHSHVYWYRQLPEEGLKFMVYLQKENIIDESGMPKERFSAEFPKEGPSILRIQQVVRGDSAAYFCASSPLGQSEQYFGPGTRLTVT.

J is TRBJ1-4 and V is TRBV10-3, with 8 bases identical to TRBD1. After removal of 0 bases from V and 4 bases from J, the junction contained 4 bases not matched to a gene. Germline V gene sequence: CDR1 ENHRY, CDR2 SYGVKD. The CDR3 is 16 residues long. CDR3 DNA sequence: TGTGCCATCAGTGAGTCGGCGGGACAGGTTAATGAAAAACTGTTTTTT. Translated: CAISESAGQVNEKLFF.

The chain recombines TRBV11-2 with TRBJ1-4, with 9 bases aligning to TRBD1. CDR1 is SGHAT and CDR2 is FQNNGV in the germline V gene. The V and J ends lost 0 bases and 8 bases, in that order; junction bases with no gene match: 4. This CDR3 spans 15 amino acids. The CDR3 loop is CASSLEGQGREKLFF. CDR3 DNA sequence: TGTGCCAGCAGCTTAGAGGGACAGGGAAGAGAAAAACTGTTTTTT.

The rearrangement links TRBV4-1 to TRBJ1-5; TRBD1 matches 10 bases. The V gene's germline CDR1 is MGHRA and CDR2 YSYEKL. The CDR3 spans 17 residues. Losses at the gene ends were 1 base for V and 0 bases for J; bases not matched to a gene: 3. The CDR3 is CASSQGWTGGSNQPQHF. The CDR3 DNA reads TGCGCCAGCAGCCAAGGTTGGACAGGGGGTAGCAATCAGCCCCAGCATTTT.

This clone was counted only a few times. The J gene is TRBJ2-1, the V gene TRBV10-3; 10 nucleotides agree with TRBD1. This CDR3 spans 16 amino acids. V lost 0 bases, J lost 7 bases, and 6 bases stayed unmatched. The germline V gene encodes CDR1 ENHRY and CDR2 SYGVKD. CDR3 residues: CAISESSGTGVNEQFF. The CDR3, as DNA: TGTGCCATCAGTGAGTCGTCCGGGACAGGGGTTAATGAGCAGTTCTTC.

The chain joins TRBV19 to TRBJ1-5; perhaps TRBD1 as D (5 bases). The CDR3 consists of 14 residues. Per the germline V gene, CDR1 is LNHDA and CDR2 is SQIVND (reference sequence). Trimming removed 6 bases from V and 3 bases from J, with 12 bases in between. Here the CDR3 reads CASSAGQINQPQHF. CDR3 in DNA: TGTGCCAGTAGCGCGGGGCAGATCAATCAGCCCCAGCATTTT. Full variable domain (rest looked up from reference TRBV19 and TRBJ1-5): DGGITQSPKYLFRKEGQNVTLSCEQNLNHDAMYWYRQDPGQGLRLIYYSQIVNDFQKGDIAEGYSVSREKKESFPLTVTSAQKNPTAFYLCASSAGQINQPQHFGDGTRLSIL.

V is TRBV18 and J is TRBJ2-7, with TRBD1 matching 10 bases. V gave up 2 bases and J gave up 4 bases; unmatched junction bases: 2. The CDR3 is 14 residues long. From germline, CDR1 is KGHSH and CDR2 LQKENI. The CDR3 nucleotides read TGTGCCAGCTCACCAGGGACAGGGGTTTACGAGCAGTACTTC. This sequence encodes CASSPGTGVYEQYF.

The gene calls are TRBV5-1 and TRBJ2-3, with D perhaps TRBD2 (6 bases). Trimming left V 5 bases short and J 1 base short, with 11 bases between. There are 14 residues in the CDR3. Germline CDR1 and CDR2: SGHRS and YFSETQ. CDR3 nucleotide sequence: TGCGCCAGCAGATCGGGACTCCGCACAGATACGCAGTATTTT. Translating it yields CASRSGLRTDTQYF. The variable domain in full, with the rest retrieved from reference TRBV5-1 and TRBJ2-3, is KAGVTQTPRYLIKTRGQQVTLSCSPISGHRSVSWYQQTPGQGLQFLFEYFSETQRNKGNFPGRFSGRQFSNSRSEMNVSTLELGDSALYLCASRSGLRTDTQYFGPGTRLTVL.

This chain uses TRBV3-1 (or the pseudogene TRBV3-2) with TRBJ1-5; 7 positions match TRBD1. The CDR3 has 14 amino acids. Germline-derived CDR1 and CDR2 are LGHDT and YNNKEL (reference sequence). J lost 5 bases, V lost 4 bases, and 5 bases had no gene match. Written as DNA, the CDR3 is TGTGCCAGCAGCCGCAGACAGGGCGATCAGCCCCAGCATTTT. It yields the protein CASSRRQGDQPQHF.

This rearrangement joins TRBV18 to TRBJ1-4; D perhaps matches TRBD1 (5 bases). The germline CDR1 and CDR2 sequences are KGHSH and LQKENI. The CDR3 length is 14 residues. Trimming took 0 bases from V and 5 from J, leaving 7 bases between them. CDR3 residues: CASSPPAGNEKLFF. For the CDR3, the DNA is TGTGCCAGCTCACCACCGGCAGGGAATGAAAAACTGTTTTTT.

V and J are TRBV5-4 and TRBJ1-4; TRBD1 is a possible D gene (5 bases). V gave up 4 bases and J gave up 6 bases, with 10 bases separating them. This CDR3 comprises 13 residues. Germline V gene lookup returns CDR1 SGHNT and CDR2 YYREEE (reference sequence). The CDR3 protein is CASSLQGHEKLFF. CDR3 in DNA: TGTGCCAGCAGCCTGCAGGGTCATGAAAAACTGTTTTTT.

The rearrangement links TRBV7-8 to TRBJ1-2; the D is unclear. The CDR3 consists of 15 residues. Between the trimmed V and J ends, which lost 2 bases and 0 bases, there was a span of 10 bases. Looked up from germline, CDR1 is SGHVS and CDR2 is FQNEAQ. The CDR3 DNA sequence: TGTGCCAGCAGCTTAATGGCAGGCTCTAACTATGGCTACACCTTC. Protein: CASSLMAGSNYGYTF.

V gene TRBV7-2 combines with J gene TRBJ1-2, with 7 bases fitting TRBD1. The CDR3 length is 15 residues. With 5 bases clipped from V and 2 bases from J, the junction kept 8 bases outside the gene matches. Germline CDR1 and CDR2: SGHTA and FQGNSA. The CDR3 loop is CASSLSGTDNYGYTF. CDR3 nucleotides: TGTGCCAGCAGCCTCTCCGGGACAGACAACTATGGCTACACCTTC.

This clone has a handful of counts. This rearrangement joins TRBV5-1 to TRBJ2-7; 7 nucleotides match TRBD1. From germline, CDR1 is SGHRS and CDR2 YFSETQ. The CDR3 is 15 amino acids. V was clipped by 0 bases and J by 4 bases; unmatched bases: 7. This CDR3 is CASSLGVGRGYEQYF. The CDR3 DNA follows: TGCGCCAGCAGCTTGGGGGTGGGCAGGGGGTACGAGCAGTACTTC.

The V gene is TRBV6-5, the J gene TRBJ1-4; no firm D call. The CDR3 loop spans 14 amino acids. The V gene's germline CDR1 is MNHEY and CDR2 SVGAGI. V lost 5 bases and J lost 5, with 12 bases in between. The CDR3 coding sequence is TGTGCCAGCAGTCAACAGCCATCAAATGAAAAACTGTTTTTT. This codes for CASSQQPSNEKLFF.

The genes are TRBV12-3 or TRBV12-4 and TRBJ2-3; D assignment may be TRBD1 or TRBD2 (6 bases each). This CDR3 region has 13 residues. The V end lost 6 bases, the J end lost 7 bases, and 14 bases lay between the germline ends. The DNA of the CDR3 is TGTGCCAGCAGAGGGACGGGGGCCCATACGCAGTATTTT. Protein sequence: CASRGTGAHTQYF.

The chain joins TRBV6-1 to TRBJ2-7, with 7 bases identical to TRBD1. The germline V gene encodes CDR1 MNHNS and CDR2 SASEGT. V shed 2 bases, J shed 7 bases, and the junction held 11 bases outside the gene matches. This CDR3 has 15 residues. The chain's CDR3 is CASSERGRGLGEQYF. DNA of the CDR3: TGTGCCAGCAGTGAACGCGGCAGGGGGTTAGGGGAGCAGTACTTC.

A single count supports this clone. The CDR3 region has the DNA TGTGCTAGTGGTACGGTGGGGGGCGCGGTCACTGAAGCTTTCTTT. Translation gives CASGTVGGAVTEAFF. This rearrangement joins TRBV12-5 to TRBJ1-1; maybe TRBD1 (6 bases). The CDR3 runs to 15 residues. V was trimmed by 5 bases and J by 4 bases, leaving 17 bases between them. From germline, CDR1 is LGHNT and CDR2 FRNRAP. Full variable domain (outside the CDR3, taken from reference TRBV12-5 and TRBJ1-1): DARVTQTPRHKVTEMGQEVTMRCQPILGHNTVFWYRQTMMQGLELLAYFRNRAPLDDSGMPKDRFSAEMPDATLATLKIQPSEPRDSAVYFCASGTVGGAVTEAFFGQGTRLTVV.

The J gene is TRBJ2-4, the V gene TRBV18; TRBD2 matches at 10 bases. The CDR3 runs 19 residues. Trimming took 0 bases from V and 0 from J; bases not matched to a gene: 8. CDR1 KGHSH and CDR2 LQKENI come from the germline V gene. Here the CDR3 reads CASSPPGAGGPLAKNIQYF. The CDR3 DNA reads TGTGCCAGCTCACCACCAGGAGCGGGGGGGCCTCTAGCCAAAAACATTCAGTACTTC.

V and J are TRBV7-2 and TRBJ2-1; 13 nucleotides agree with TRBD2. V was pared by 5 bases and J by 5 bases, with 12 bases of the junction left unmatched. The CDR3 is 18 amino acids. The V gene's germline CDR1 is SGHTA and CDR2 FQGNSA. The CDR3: CASSQGLPGTSGNNEQFF. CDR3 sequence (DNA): TGTGCCAGCAGCCAAGGCTTACCCGGGACTAGCGGGAACAATGAGCAGTTCTTC. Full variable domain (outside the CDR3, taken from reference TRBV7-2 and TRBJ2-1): GAGVSQSPSNKVTEKGKDVELRCDPISGHTALYWYRQSLGQGLEFLIYFQGNSAPDKSGLPSDRFSAERTGGSVSTLTIQRTQQEDSAVYLCASSQGLPGTSGNNEQFFGPGTRLTVL.

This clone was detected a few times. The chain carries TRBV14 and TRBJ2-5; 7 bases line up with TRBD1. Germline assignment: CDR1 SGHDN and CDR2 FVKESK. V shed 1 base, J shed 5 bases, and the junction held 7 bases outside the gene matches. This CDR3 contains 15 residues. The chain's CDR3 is CASSQGATGWETQYF. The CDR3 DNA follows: TGTGCCAGCAGCCAAGGGGCGACAGGGTGGGAGACCCAGTACTTC. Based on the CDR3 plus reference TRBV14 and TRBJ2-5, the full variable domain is EAGVTQFPSHSVIEKGQTVTLRCDPISGHDNLYWYRRVMGKEIKFLLHFVKESKQDESGMPNNRFLAERTGGTYSTLKVQPAELEDSGVYFCASSQGATGWETQYFGPGTRLLVL.

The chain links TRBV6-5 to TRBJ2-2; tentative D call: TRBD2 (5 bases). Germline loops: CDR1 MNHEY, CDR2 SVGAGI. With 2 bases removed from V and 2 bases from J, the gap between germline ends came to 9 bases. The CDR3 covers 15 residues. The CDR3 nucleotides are TGTGCCAGCAGTTACACGCGGGCAAACACCGGGGAGCTGTTTTTT. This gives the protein CASSYTRANTGELFF.

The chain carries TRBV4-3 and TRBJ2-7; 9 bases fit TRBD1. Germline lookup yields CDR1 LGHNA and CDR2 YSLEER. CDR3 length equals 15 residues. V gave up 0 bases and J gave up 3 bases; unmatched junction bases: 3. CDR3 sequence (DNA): TGCGCCAGCAGCCAAGAGGACAGGGGTAACTACGAGCAGTACTTC. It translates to CASSQEDRGNYEQYF.